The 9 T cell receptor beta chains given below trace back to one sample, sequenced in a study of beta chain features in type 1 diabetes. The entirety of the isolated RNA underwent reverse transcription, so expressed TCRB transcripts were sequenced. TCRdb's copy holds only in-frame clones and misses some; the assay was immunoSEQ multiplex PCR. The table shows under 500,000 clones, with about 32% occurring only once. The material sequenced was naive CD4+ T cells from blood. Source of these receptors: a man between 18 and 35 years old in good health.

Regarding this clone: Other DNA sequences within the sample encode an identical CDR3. The CDR3, as DNA: TGCGCCAGCAGCTTGACTAGCGGGAGTTCCTACGAGCAGTACTTC. Translation gives CASSLTSGSSYEQYF. The chain has TRBV5-1 and TRBJ2-7; 11 bases are shared with TRBD2. J lost 1 base, V lost 1 base, and 1 base had no gene match. The CDR3 loop spans 15 amino acids. Germline V lookup: CDR1 SGHRS, CDR2 YFSETQ.

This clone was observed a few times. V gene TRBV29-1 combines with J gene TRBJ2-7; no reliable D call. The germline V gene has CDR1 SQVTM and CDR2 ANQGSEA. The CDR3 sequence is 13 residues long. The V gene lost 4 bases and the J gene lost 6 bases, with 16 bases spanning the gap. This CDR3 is CSVGSLRSSEQYF. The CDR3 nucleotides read TGCAGCGTTGGGTCCCTACGCAGCTCCGAGCAGTACTTC.

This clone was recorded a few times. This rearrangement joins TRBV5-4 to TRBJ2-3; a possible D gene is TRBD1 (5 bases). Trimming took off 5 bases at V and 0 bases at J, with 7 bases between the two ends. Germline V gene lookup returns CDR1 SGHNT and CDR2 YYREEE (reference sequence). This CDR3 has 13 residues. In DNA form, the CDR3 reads TGTGCCAGCAGGGGGCGAAGCACAGATACGCAGTATTTT. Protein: CASRGRSTDTQYF.

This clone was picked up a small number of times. The CDR3 DNA reads TGTGCCAGCAGCCAAGGAGCTTCGGGTCGTGGCAGGGAAGAGACCCAGTACTTC. Amino acids: CASSQGASGRGREETQYF. The chain links TRBV4-2 to TRBJ2-5, with D perhaps TRBD1 (5 bases). CDR1 LGHNA and CDR2 YNFKEQ come from the germline V gene. V lost 1 base and J lost 3, with 21 bases in between. The CDR3 contains 18 residues.

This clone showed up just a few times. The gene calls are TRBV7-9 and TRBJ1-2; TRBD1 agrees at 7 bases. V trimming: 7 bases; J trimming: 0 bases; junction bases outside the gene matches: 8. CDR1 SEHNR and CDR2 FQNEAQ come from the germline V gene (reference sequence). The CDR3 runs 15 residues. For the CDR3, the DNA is TGTGCCAGCACCTTGACAGGGAGAGCTAACTATGGCTACACCTTC. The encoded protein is CASTLTGRANYGYTF.

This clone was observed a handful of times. The CDR3 loop reads CSVTLGTGAKAFF. CDR3 nucleotides: TGCAGCGTCACACTCGGGACGGGCGCCAAAGCTTTCTTT. The J gene is TRBJ1-1, the V gene TRBV29-1; D perhaps matches TRBD1 (5 bases). The CDR3 is 13 residues long. Germline-derived CDR1 and CDR2 are SQVTM and ANQGSEA. Trimming cost V 6 bases and J 9 bases, with 20 bases left between them.

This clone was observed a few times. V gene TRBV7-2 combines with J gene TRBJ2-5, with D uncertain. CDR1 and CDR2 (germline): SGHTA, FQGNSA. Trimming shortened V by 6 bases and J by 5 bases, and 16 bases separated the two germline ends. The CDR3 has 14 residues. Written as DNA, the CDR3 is TGTGCCAGCAGGAACAGATCCGAGGTGGAGACCCAGTACTTC. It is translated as CASRNRSEVETQYF.

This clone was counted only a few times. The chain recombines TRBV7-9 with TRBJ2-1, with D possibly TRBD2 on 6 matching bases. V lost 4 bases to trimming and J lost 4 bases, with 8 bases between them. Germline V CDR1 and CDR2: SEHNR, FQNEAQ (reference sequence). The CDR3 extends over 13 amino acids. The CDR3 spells CASSSDYYNEQFF. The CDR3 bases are TGTGCCAGCAGCTCGGACTATTACAATGAGCAGTTCTTC.

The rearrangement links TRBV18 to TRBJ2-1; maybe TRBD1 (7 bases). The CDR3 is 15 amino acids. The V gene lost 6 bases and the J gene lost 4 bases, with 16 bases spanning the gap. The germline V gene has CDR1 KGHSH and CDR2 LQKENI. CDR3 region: CASSPTGDSYNEQFF. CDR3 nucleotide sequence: TGTGCCAGCTCGCCTACAGGGGACTCTTACAATGAGCAGTTCTTC.